This TCR beta chain was documented in a study of graft-versus-host responses after intestinal transplantation. This CDR3 region has 16 residues. V shed 0 bases and J 2 bases; nucleotides not matched to a gene: 3. Per the germline V gene, CDR1 is ENHRY and CDR2 is SYGVKD. Sequencing was performed with immunoSEQ multiplex PCR; in TCRdb, only in-frame clones are kept and a portion is missing. This sample has tens of thousands of clones; approximately 87% occur once, and the top ten carry 0.95% to 1.2%. This clonotype was sampled from a human patient who received an intestinal transplant, so some T cells may come from the graft donor. The sample here was PBMCs, taken around 28 days after intestinal transplant. The rearrangement links TRBV10-3 to TRBJ2-7, with 11 bases lining up with TRBD2. The CDR3 region has the DNA TGTGCCATCAGTGAGTCCCTAGCGGGAGGAGCCTACGAGCAGTACTTC. Its protein product is CAISESLAGGAYEQYF.